These 27 T cell receptor beta chains were sequenced from one sample in a study of T cell therapy after organ transplantation. The time point: 4-8 weeks after completion of therapy. Their target antigens are unknown. Repertoires were generated with immunoSEQ multiplex PCR, while TCRdb's copy carries only in-frame clones and drops some. The data hold 5,800 or so clones, with 74% observed a single time. Sequenced material: CD8+ T cells from blood, taken after autologous CMV-specific T cell therapy. These TCRs come from a human patient who had received a solid organ transplant and had CMV disease. A subset of T cells may come from the graft donor.

This clone was seen a handful of times. This chain uses TRBV5-4 with TRBJ1-1, with D hard to call. The germline V and J ends were trimmed by 1 base and 8 bases, with 12 bases remaining between them. From germline, CDR1 is SGHNT and CDR2 YYREEE (reference sequence). The CDR3 is made up of 13 amino acids. The CDR3 nucleotides are TGTGCCAGCAGCTTGTGGCCGCGGGAAGAAGCTTTCTTT. Its protein product is CASSLWPREEAFF.

Judged by abundance, this clone is medium-sized (0.01 to 0.1%). The chain has TRBV15 and TRBJ1-1; D perhaps matches TRBD1 (5 bases). Germline CDR1 and CDR2: LNHNV and YYDKDF (reference sequence). V shed 0 bases and J shed 5 bases, with 10 bases lying between them. The CDR3 length is 14 residues. The CDR3 sequence is CATSRDTGVTEAFF. The CDR3 DNA sequence: TGTGCCACCAGCAGAGATACGGGGGTAACTGAAGCTTTCTTT.

The CDR3 sequence is CASSPPIGADTQYF. The DNA of the CDR3 is TGTGCCAGCTCACCACCGATTGGGGCAGATACGCAGTATTTT. The V and J genes are TRBV18 and TRBJ2-3; D gene unclear. Germline-derived CDR1 and CDR2 are KGHSH and LQKENI. Trimming cost V 0 bases and J 4 bases, with 8 bases left between them. This CDR3 contains 14 residues.

This clone was seen a few times. The J gene is TRBJ2-1, the V gene TRBV4-1, with TRBD1 matching over 8 bases. J lost 4 bases, V lost 6 bases, and 11 bases had no gene match. The CDR3 runs 16 residues. Looked up from germline, CDR1 is MGHRA and CDR2 is YSYEKL. The CDR3 DNA follows: TGCGCCAGCAGGGCCGGGACAGGTGGAGTATACAATGAGCAGTTCTTC. The encoded protein is CASRAGTGGVYNEQFF.

V is TRBV28 and J is TRBJ1-1; D uncertain. V was shortened by 1 base and J by 7 bases, with 10 bases between the two germline ends. The CDR3 sequence is 13 residues long. In germline, CDR1 is MDHEN, CDR2 SYDVKM. CDR3 protein: CASSLFLGYEAFF. CDR3 DNA: TGTGCCAGCAGTTTATTCTTGGGTTATGAAGCTTTCTTT.

This clone was found once. The chain couples TRBV5-6 to TRBJ2-1; D might be TRBD2 (6 bases). Germline CDR1 and CDR2: SGHDT and YYEEEE. CDR3 length: 12 residues. Trimming took off 4 bases at V and 7 bases at J, with 9 bases between the two ends. The CDR3 DNA is TGTGCCAGCAGCCCCGGGACTAATGAGCAGTTCTTC. Translation: CASSPGTNEQFF.

The chain employs TRBV6-6 and TRBJ1-2, with 8 bases identical to TRBD1. CDR3 length equals 15 residues. Unmatched junction bases numbered 9, after V lost 4 bases and J lost 5 bases. Germline assignment: CDR1 MNHNY and CDR2 SVGAGI (reference sequence). The CDR3 is CASSSGTGRRYGYTF. CDR3 in DNA: TGTGCCAGCAGTTCGGGGACAGGCCGAAGGTATGGCTACACCTTC.

This clone was observed once. The CDR3 loop reads CASSQGTGVNQPQHF. In DNA, the CDR3 is TGCGCCAGCAGCCAAGGGACAGGCGTGAATCAGCCCCAGCATTTT. The chain employs TRBV4-3 and TRBJ1-5; 7 nucleotides agree with TRBD1. After removal of 1 base from V and 4 bases from J, the junction contained 4 bases not matched to a gene. The CDR3 totals 15 residues. Germline loops: CDR1 LGHNA, CDR2 YSLEER.

By share of the sample, this clone is medium-sized (0.01 to 0.1%). V and J are TRBV28 and TRBJ2-7; possible D gene TRBD2, 5 bases. The CDR3 has 15 residues. Germline lookup yields CDR1 MDHEN and CDR2 SYDVKM. With 1 base removed from V and 0 bases from J, the gap between germline ends came to 10 bases. The CDR3 loop reads CASSLFRGSSYEQYF. DNA of the CDR3: TGTGCCAGCAGTTTATTCAGAGGGAGCTCCTACGAGCAGTACTTC.

The chain links TRBV25-1 to TRBJ2-1, with 7 bases lining up with TRBD2. This CDR3 is built from 14 residues. Germline values: CDR1 MGHDK, CDR2 SYGVNS. Trimming cost V 4 bases and J 6 bases; bases outside gene matches: 6. The CDR3: CASSGAGTINEQFF. The DNA of the CDR3 is TGTGCCAGCAGTGGTGCCGGGACTATCAATGAGCAGTTCTTC. Complete variable domain (other parts from reference TRBV25-1 and TRBJ2-1): EADIYQTPRYLVIGTGKKITLECSQTMGHDKMYWYQQDPGMELHLIHYSYGVNSTEKGDLSSESTVSRIRTEHFPLTLESARPSHTSQYLCASSGAGTINEQFFGPGTRLTVL.

V is TRBV29-1 and J is TRBJ1-2, with TRBD1 identical over 7 bases. The CDR3 spans 16 residues. The V gene's germline CDR1 is SQVTM and CDR2 ANQGSEA. The trim removed 1 base at V and 4 bases at J, leaving 12 bases unmatched. CDR3 DNA sequence: TGCAGCGTTGAAGGCCCCTCAGGGGGACGAGGCTATGGCTACACCTTC. Residues: CSVEGPSGGRGYGYTF.

This rearrangement joins TRBV4-3 to TRBJ2-7; either TRBD1 or TRBD2 may supply D (6 bases each). V was trimmed by 1 base and J by 2 bases, leaving 12 bases between them. In germline, CDR1 is LGHNA, CDR2 YSLEER. This CDR3 is built from 15 residues. The CDR3 DNA reads as TGCGCCAGCAGCCAAGGAAGGGGGGAGACCTACGAGCAGTACTTC. Residues: CASSQGRGETYEQYF.

The rearrangement links TRBV5-1 to TRBJ2-1; D remains ambiguous. This CDR3 contains 12 residues. Between the trimmed V and J ends, which lost 0 bases and 9 bases, there was a span of 7 bases. The germline V gene has CDR1 SGHRS and CDR2 YFSETQ. The CDR3, as DNA: TGCGCCAGCAGCTTGGACGCCAGTGAGCAGTTCTTC. Translated, it gives CASSLDASEQFF.

The chain carries TRBV11-2 and TRBJ1-2; D is undetermined. Deletions cut 2 bases from V and 4 bases from J, with 14 bases between. The V gene's germline CDR1 is SGHAT and CDR2 FQNNGV. This CDR3 spans 15 amino acids. The CDR3 loop reads CASSLRSGDFYGYTF. In DNA, the CDR3 is TGTGCCAGCAGCTTAAGGTCGGGAGACTTCTATGGCTACACCTTC.

The count of this clone is one. This sequence joins TRBV2 and TRBJ2-2; TRBD1 matches 7 bases. CDR3 length: 16 amino acids. J lost 6 bases, V lost 3 bases, and 10 bases had no gene match. Per the germline V gene, CDR1 is SNHLY and CDR2 is FYNNEI. As DNA, the CDR3 is TGTGCCAGCAGTGAGTTAGGGGGCAGCTTCTCCGGGGAGCTGTTTTTT. This translates into CASSELGGSFSGELFF.

This sequence joins TRBV6-1 and TRBJ2-3; D may be TRBD2 (6 bases). Germline lookup yields CDR1 MNHNS and CDR2 SASEGT. The V end lost 5 bases, the J end lost 2 bases, and 14 bases lay between the germline ends. The CDR3 length is 15 residues. The CDR3 here is CASSLLGGTTDTQYF. DNA for the CDR3: TGTGCCAGCAGTCTCCTGGGGGGAACCACAGATACGCAGTATTTT.

Judged by abundance, this clone is large (0.1 to 1%). This chain joins TRBV4-3 and TRBJ2-7; D is perhaps TRBD1 (5 bases). Looked up from germline, CDR1 is LGHNA and CDR2 is YSLEER. The CDR3 has 16 amino acids. V was trimmed by 0 bases and J by 0 bases, leaving 12 bases between them. CDR3 nucleotide sequence: TGCGCCAGCAGCCAAGATCAAAGGGGTCACTCCTACGAGCAGTACTTC. Its translation: CASSQDQRGHSYEQYF.

This chain uses TRBV7-2 with TRBJ2-7; D is unresolved. V was cut by 8 bases and J by 5 bases, with 16 bases left in between. The CDR3 spans 13 residues. In germline, CDR1 is SGHTA, CDR2 FQGNSA. This CDR3 is CASSLQFLHEQYF. CDR3 in DNA: TGTGCCAGCTCCCTACAGTTTCTCCACGAGCAGTACTTC.

V and J are TRBV28 and TRBJ2-3; possible D gene TRBD2, 6 bases. The CDR3 is 18 residues long. V lost 3 bases and J 4 bases, leaving 23 bases between the germline ends. The V gene's germline CDR1 is MDHEN and CDR2 SYDVKM. The CDR3 sequence is CASSFPPPRSGLPDTQYF. In DNA, the CDR3 is TGTGCCAGCAGTTTTCCCCCCCCAAGGAGCGGGCTGCCAGATACGCAGTATTTT.

This rearrangement joins TRBV6-4 to TRBJ2-2, with a possible D match to TRBD2 (5 bases). The CDR3 covers 15 residues. Germline V gene sequence: CDR1 MRHNA, CDR2 SNTAGT. V was pared by 0 bases and J by 4 bases, with 9 bases between. The CDR3 here is CASSDSVASTGELFF. For the CDR3, the DNA is TGTGCCAGCAGTGACTCTGTAGCGAGCACCGGGGAGCTGTTTTTT.

The chain links TRBV27 to TRBJ2-5; no firm D call. This CDR3 region has 14 residues. V shed 6 bases and J shed 1 base, with 12 bases lying between them. Germline V CDR1 and CDR2: MNHEY, SMNVEV (reference sequence). CDR3 in amino acids: CASREHMVQETQYF. The CDR3 coding sequence is TGTGCCAGCAGAGAACACATGGTCCAAGAGACCCAGTACTTC.

The chain links TRBV10-2 to TRBJ1-2, with TRBD1 matching over 12 bases. From germline, CDR1 is WSHSY and CDR2 SAAADI. The CDR3 runs 15 residues. Trimming took 6 bases from V and 4 from J; bases not matched to a gene: 6. The CDR3 DNA is TGCGCCAGCAGCCAGGGACAGGGGGCTTTCTATGGCTACACCTTC. Translated, it gives CASSQGQGAFYGYTF.

This chain links TRBV27 with TRBJ2-3, with D possibly being TRBD2 (5 bases). Germline CDR1 reads MNHEY; CDR2 reads SMNVEV (reference sequence). This CDR3 comprises 14 residues. The ends were cut back, 1 base at V and 6 bases at J, with 11 bases in the middle. The chain's CDR3 is CASSLYKGADTQYF. CDR3 DNA: TGTGCCAGCAGTTTATACAAGGGAGCGGATACGCAGTATTTT.

This clone has more than one count but fewer than ten. The chain recombines TRBV6-5 with TRBJ1-2; D might be TRBD1 (6 bases). The CDR3 totals 13 residues. The V end lost 6 bases, the J end lost 4 bases, and 12 bases lay between the germline ends. Germline V lookup: CDR1 MNHEY, CDR2 SVGAGI. The DNA of the CDR3 is TGTGCCAGCAGAACAAAGGACAGCTATGGCTACACCTTC. This encodes CASRTKDSYGYTF.

V usage is TRBV5-8 and J usage is TRBJ2-7; D might be TRBD1 or TRBD2, each matching 5 bases. CDR1 and CDR2 from the germline V gene are SGHTS and YDEGEE. The CDR3 has 12 residues. With 5 bases removed from V and 3 bases from J, the gap between germline ends came to 9 bases. The chain's CDR3 is CASRGTDYEQYF. CDR3 in DNA: TGTGCCAGCAGGGGGACGGACTACGAGCAGTACTTC. Full variable domain (rest looked up from reference TRBV5-8 and TRBJ2-7): EAGVTQSPTHLIKTRGQQATLRCSPISGHTSVYWYQQALGLGLQFLLWYDEGEERNRGNFPPRFSGRQFPNYSSELNVNALELEDSALYLCASRGTDYEQYFGPGTRLTVT.

This chain connects TRBV18 to TRBJ2-1, with 11 bases identical to TRBD2. V gave up 0 bases and J gave up 10 bases; unmatched junction bases: 5. The germline V gene encodes CDR1 KGHSH and CDR2 LQKENI. This CDR3 is 15 amino acids long. CDR3 sequence (DNA): TGTGCCAGCTCACCACCGGTAGCGGGAGGGGGCGAGCAGTTCTTC. Its translation is CASSPPVAGGGEQFF.

The rearrangement joins TRBV27 to TRBJ2-1, with a possible D match to TRBD1 (5 bases). CDR3 length: 13 residues. The germline V and J ends were trimmed by 2 bases and 4 bases, with 6 bases remaining between them. CDR1 and CDR2 from the germline V gene are MNHEY and SMNVEV (reference sequence). The CDR3: CASSLKGYNEQFF. CDR3 coding DNA: TGTGCCAGCAGTTTAAAGGGGTACAATGAGCAGTTCTTC.